This TCR beta chain was profiled in a study of T cell changes during pregnancy in multiple sclerosis. The V and J ends lost 4 bases and 1 base respectively, with 7 bases between them. The CDR3 spans 13 residues. Germline-derived CDR1 and CDR2 are MNHEY and SMNVEV (reference sequence). Generated by immunoSEQ multiplex PCR, the TCRdb table keeps only in-frame clones and is missing some. This repertoire shows some 58,000 clones, 90% to 97% found once; its top ten account for under 2.5%. The receptor's source is a female donor with multiple sclerosis, enrolled in a pregnancy study. The rearrangement uses TRBV27 and TRBJ1-1; a weak D match, TRBD1 (5 bases). The material sequenced was CD8+ T cells from peripheral blood mononuclear cells, taken after pregnancy. The CDR3: CASSWGPNTEAFF. CDR3 DNA: TGTGCCAGCAGTTGGGGCCCGAACACTGAAGCTTTCTTT.